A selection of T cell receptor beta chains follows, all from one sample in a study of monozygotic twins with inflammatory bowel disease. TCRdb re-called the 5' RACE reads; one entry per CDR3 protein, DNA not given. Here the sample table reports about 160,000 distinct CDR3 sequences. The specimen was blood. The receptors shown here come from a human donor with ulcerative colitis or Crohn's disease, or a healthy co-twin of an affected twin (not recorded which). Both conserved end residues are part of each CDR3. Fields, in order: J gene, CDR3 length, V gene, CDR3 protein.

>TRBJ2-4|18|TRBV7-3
CASSLTGPGQRRENIQYF
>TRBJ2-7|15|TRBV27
CASHTKGAGAYEQYF
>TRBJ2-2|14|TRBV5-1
CASSGGQNTGELFF
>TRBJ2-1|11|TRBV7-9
CASTKAEEQFF
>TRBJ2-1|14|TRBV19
CASSTGLQAYEQFF
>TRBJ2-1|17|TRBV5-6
CASRQSRDSEYLGEQFF
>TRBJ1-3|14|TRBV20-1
CSASDRASGNTIYF
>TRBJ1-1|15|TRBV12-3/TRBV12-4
CASSLRGGVNTEAFF
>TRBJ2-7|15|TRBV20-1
CSARDASGPPYEQYF
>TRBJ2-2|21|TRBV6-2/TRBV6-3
CASSPSLAGADYGLNTGELFF
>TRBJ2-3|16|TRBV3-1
CASSPLAGLPGSTQYF
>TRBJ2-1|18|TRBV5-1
CASSSNPGLAGGPDEQFF
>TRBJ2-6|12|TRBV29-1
CSVEEGRTVLTF
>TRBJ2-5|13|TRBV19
CASSIESQETQYF
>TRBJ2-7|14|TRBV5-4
CASSSSRDYDEQYF
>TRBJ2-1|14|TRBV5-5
CASSRTGPNNEQFF
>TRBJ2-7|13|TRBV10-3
CASLAAYDYEQYF
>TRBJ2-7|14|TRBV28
CASSLVGPLYEQYF
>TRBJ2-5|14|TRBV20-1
CSAKGPEVQETQYF
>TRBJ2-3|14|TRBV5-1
CASSLFLFTDTQYF
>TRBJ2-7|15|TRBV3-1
CASSQTSGREGEQYF
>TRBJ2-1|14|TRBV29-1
CSVNPGQGYNEQFF